These T cell receptor beta chains were read from a single sample in a study of cytomegalovirus exposure and HLA in healthy donors. Generated by immunoSEQ multiplex PCR, the TCRdb table keeps only in-frame clones and is missing some. The data show about 140,000 clones, with 65% to 85% seen just once and about 1% held by the top ten. The sample comprised PBMCs. The receptor set was obtained from a young man in good health and CMV-seronegative. Each CDR3 is given with its conserved first and last residue. Each record gives: D gene, V gene, J gene, clone size, CDR3 DNA, CDR3 protein. A D gene is named only where the DNA matches it firmly. Size values are once, few and many counts, or a class for expanded clones, and some rows have none.

TRBD1	TRBV2	TRBJ1-1	-	TGTGCCACTACGAAAGGACAGGGGGTAGGGTTTGCTTTCTTT	CATTKGQGVGFAFF
-	TRBV7-6	TRBJ2-1	-	TGTGCCAGCAGCTTGAGATCTTCCTACAATGAGCAGTTCTTC	CASSLRSSYNEQFF
-	TRBV15	TRBJ2-6	-	TGTGCCACCAGCAGAGGCAGGGAAGGTGGGGCCAACGTCCTGACTTTC	CATSRGREGGANVLTF
TRBD1	TRBV27	TRBJ1-2	-	TGTGCCAGTTCTGGGACAGGGCATGGCTACACCTTC	CASSGTGHGYTF
TRBD1	TRBV27	TRBJ1-4	-	TGTGCCAGCACCCAAAGGGGACAGGGGAGCGAAAAACTGTTTTTT	CASTQRGQGSEKLFF
TRBD1	TRBV18	TRBJ1-6	-	TGTGCCAGCTCACCAGGCCAGGGGGTTTCACCCCTCCACTTT	CASSPGQGVSPLHF
-	TRBV14	TRBJ1-2	once	TGTGCCAGCAGCCGGTCAGGGAACTATGGCTACACCTTC	CASSRSGNYGYTF
-	TRBV9	TRBJ1-1	-	TGTGCCAGCAGCGTTGAGGGTTCCATGAACACTGAAGCTTTCTTT	CASSVEGSMNTEAFF
-	TRBV11-2	TRBJ2-1	-	TGTGCCAGCAGCCAGGGGCGTTACAATGAGCAGTTCTTC	CASSQGRYNEQFF
TRBD1	TRBV4-1	TRBJ1-4	-	TGCGCCAGCAGCACCACAGGGGGGGGCAGGACTAATGAAAAACTGTTTTTT	CASSTTGGGRTNEKLFF
TRBD1	TRBV4-2	TRBJ1-2	-	TGTGCCAGCAGCCCGCCGACAGGGGTATCCGGCTACACCTTC	CASSPPTGVSGYTF
-	TRBV4-2	TRBJ1-3	-	TGTGCCAGCAGCTTTGGGGGACGACAGGCTGGAAACACCATATATTTT	CASSFGGRQAGNTIYF
-	TRBV9	TRBJ1-2	-	TGTGCCAGCAGCGCAAATAACGGGGATAGCTACACCTTC	CASSANNGDSYTF
-	TRBV11-2	TRBJ1-1	-	TGTGCCAGCAGCTTAGGACTAGTGTTGAGGAACACTGAAGCTTTCTTT	CASSLGLVLRNTEAFF
TRBD1	TRBV29-1	TRBJ1-3	-	TGCAGCGCTCGAGGGGCGACAGGGGCTGGAAACACCATATATTTT	CSARGATGAGNTIYF
TRBD1	TRBV5-1	TRBJ2-4	-	TGCGCCAGCAGCGGAAAGGGGACAGGGGACCAAAACATTCAGTACTTC	CASSGKGTGDQNIQYF
TRBD2	TRBV5-1	TRBJ2-3	few	TGCGCCAGCAAGACAGCGGGCGGGGGAGATACGCAGTATTTT	CASKTAGGGDTQYF
-	TRBV10-3	TRBJ2-7	-	TGTGCCATCAGTGAGCCCCGGGCCCCAGGGGATTACGAGCAGTACTTC	CAISEPRAPGDYEQYF
-	TRBV6-1	TRBJ2-1	-	TGTGCCAGCAGTGATAAATTTCTATACAATGAGCAGTTCTTC	CASSDKFLYNEQFF
-	TRBV5-8	TRBJ1-1	-	TGTGCCAGCAGCTTGGAAGTTAGGGGCACTGAAGCTTTCTTT	CASSLEVRGTEAFF
-	TRBV27	TRBJ2-1	-	TGTGCCAGCAGTTTTGGCGGGTCTGAGCAGTTCTTC	CASSFGGSEQFF
TRBD2	TRBV7-9	TRBJ2-3	-	TGTGCCAGCAGCCATCCTAGCGGTACGCAGTATTTT	CASSHPSGTQYF
TRBD1	TRBV13	TRBJ1-2	-	TGTGCCAGCAGCTTAGACAACCGGGACAGGGAATACAAGGGCTATGGCTACACCTTC	CASSLDNRDREYKGYGYTF
-	TRBV25-1	TRBJ1-1	-	TGTGCCAGCAGAGAGAACAATTTCGGGAAGGCTTTCTTT	CASRENNFGKAFF
-	TRBV29-1	TRBJ1-1	-	TGCAGCGTTGAAGCCAAAGCCGAAGCTTTCTTT	CSVEAKAEAFF
TRBD1	TRBV6-4	TRBJ1-1	-	TGTGCCAGCAGCCGGGACAGGGGGAACACTGAAGCTTTCTTT	CASSRDRGNTEAFF